Presented here are 14 T cell receptor beta chains from one specimen sequenced in a study of T cells in Graves' hyperthyroidism and ophthalmopathy. Researchers took RNA transcripts and amplified the TCR beta CDR3 regions from them. HTBI primers drove first-round RT-PCR of the TCR CDR3. Each CDR3 protein is one row after TCRdb ran MiXCR on the multiplex PCR reads. Among approximately 640,000 distinct CDR3 sequences, 15% to 20% were seen once, and the ten largest hold 15% to 19%. Sequences were obtained from blood. The receptors derive from a man aged 50 or older with Graves' hyperthyroidism.

Ten or more counts support this clonotype. The chain joins TRBV24-1 to TRBJ1-1, with 7 bases matching TRBD1. Germline CDR1 reads KGHDR; CDR2 reads SFDVKD. This CDR3 comprises 17 residues. Germline trimming cut 4 bases from V and 0 bases from J; bases unmatched to any gene: 10. CDR3 protein: CATSEGGTGVLNTEAFF. In DNA, the CDR3 is TGTGCCACCAGTGAGGGGGGAACAGGGGTTTTGAACACTGAAGCTTTCTTT.

This clonotype showed up many times. The rearrangement joins TRBV12-3 or TRBV12-4 to TRBJ2-7, with TRBD2 identical over 11 bases. The CDR3 spans 14 residues. The V segment lost 6 bases and the J segment 2 bases; nucleotides outside the gene matches: 3. This CDR3 is CASRGTSGPYEQYF. The DNA for the CDR3 is TGTGCCAGCAGGGGGACTAGCGGACCCTACGAGCAGTACTTC.

Remarks on this clonotype: Compared with germline, one end of the junction differs, possibly owing to a read error. The gene calls are TRBV3-1 and TRBJ1-1; perhaps TRBD1 as D (6 bases). CDR1 and CDR2 from the germline V gene are LGHDT and YNNKEL (reference sequence). The CDR3 sequence is 17 residues long. CDR3 sequence reads: CASRQDSPGGGNTEAFF. CDR3 sequence (DNA): TGTGCCAGCAGGCAAGATTCCCCAGGAGGGGGGAACACTGAAGCTTTCTTT.

The chain employs TRBV12-3 or TRBV12-4 and TRBJ2-2; D may be TRBD1 (6 bases). This CDR3 contains 15 residues. With 3 bases removed from V and 3 bases from J, the gap between germline ends came to 11 bases. CDR3 protein: CASSFTYRDTGELFF. As DNA, the CDR3 is TGTGCCAGCAGTTTTACCTACAGGGACACCGGGGAGCTGTTTTTT.

This clonotype was counted at least ten times. The rearrangement uses TRBV12-3 or TRBV12-4 and TRBJ1-1; 8 positions agree with TRBD1. The J segment lost 2 bases and the V segment lost 6 bases, leaving 8 bases of the junction unmatched. The CDR3 is 15 amino acids. In DNA, the CDR3 is TGTGCCAGCAGCCAATACGGACAGGGAAACACTGAAGCTTTCTTT. It is translated as CASSQYGQGNTEAFF.

This clonotype was detected a few times. The CDR3 reads CATSETGGIQYF. In nucleotides, the CDR3 is TGTGCCACCAGTGAAACAGGGGGCATTCAGTACTTC. The chain couples TRBV24-1 to TRBJ2-4; TRBD1 aligns across 8 bases. Trimming removed 4 bases from V and 9 bases from J; junction bases left unmatched: 1. CDR1 KGHDR and CDR2 SFDVKD come from the germline V gene. The CDR3 runs to 12 residues.

This clonotype was recorded at least ten times. This rearrangement joins TRBV2 to TRBJ2-7; tentatively, D is TRBD2 (6 bases). This CDR3 spans 13 amino acids. Germline CDR1 is SNHLY and CDR2 is FYNNEI. V gave up 5 bases and J gave up 2 bases, with 10 bases separating them. CDR3 coding DNA: TGTGCCAGCAGTATAACTAGCACCTACGAGCAGTACTTC. Amino acids: CASSITSTYEQYF.

This chain uses TRBV19 with TRBJ1-5, with TRBD1 matching over 7 bases. This CDR3 contains 14 residues. Germline values: CDR1 LNHDA, CDR2 SQIVND (reference sequence). Trimming took 7 bases from V and 4 from J; bases not matched to a gene: 7. CDR3 bases: TGTGCCAGTAAAGTGGCCAGGGGGAATCAGCCCCAGCATTTT. Its translation is CASKVARGNQPQHF.

This chain uses TRBV4-1 with TRBJ2-3, with D perhaps being TRBD1 or TRBD2 (5 bases each). The CDR3 totals 14 residues. Trimming removed 1 base from V and 3 bases from J, with 8 bases in between. The germline CDR1 and CDR2 sequences are MGHRA and YSYEKL. The CDR3 sequence is CASSQGGGTDTQYF. The CDR3 DNA is TGCGCCAGCAGCCAAGGGGGCGGGACAGATACGCAGTATTTT.

In this sample, this clonotype turned up many times. The genes are TRBV28 and TRBJ2-7, with 8 bases that match TRBD2. The germline V gene has CDR1 MDHEN and CDR2 SYDVKM. After removal of 5 bases from V and 4 bases from J, the junction contained 7 bases not matched to a gene. The CDR3 sequence is 14 residues long. This chain's CDR3 is CASSPSGQMYEQYF. CDR3 coding DNA: TGTGCCAGCAGTCCTAGCGGGCAGATGTACGAGCAGTACTTC.

In this sample, this clonotype turned up many times. CDR3 DNA sequence: TGCAGTGCTAGAGATTCCGGACTAGCGAAGACCTACGAGCAGTACTTC. This gives the protein CSARDSGLAKTYEQYF. The chain carries TRBV20-1 and TRBJ2-7; TRBD2 matches 9 bases. This CDR3 has 16 residues. The J segment lost 2 bases and the V segment lost 0 bases, leaving 8 bases of the junction unmatched. Germline CDR1 reads DFQATT; CDR2 reads SNEGSKA (reference sequence).

The table lists this clonotype with a few counts. The V call is TRBV6-4, the J call TRBJ2-7; 10 bases align to TRBD1. With V trimmed by 7 bases and J by 5 bases, 11 bases remained unmatched. CDR1 MRHNA and CDR2 SNTAGT come from the germline V gene. The CDR3 runs to 15 residues. In DNA, the CDR3 is TGTGCCAGCACGGATTTAGGGGACAGGGGTAACGAGCAGTACTTC. The encoded protein is CASTDLGDRGNEQYF.

This clonotype was counted only a few times. The DNA of the CDR3 is TGTGCCAGTAAGGCGGGGTGGGGGGAGACCCAGTACTTC. Translated, it gives CASKAGWGETQYF. This chain connects TRBV19 to TRBJ2-5; D may be TRBD2 (6 bases). Trimming shortened V by 7 bases and J by 5 bases, and 14 bases separated the two germline ends. Germline-derived CDR1 and CDR2 are LNHDA and SQIVND (reference sequence). CDR3 size: 13 residues.

V usage is TRBV24-1 and J usage is TRBJ2-3, with 12 bases lining up with TRBD2. Trimming took 2 bases from V and 4 from J; bases not matched to a gene: 3. The CDR3 covers 16 residues. Germline lookup yields CDR1 KGHDR and CDR2 SFDVKD. CDR3 bases: TGTGCCACCAGTGATTCAGGACTAGCGGGATCAGATACGCAGTATTTT. Amino acids: CATSDSGLAGSDTQYF.